This TCR beta chain was identified in a study of blood T cell repertoires in COVID-19. The germline CDR1 and CDR2 sequences are LNHNV and YYDKDF (reference sequence). CDR3 size: 13 residues. Trimming took 5 bases from V and 7 from J, leaving 15 bases between them. The protocol was immunoSEQ multiplex PCR, while the TCRdb copy is restricted to in-frame clones and leaves out a portion. The sample shows 200,000 or so clones, less than 90% of them seen only once. The receptor comes from a man between 65 and 85 years old with acute or convalescent COVID-19. V is TRBV15 and J is TRBJ2-7; possible D gene TRBD2, 6 bases. The material sequenced was peripheral blood. The CDR3: CATSARSGGEQYF. The CDR3 nucleotides are TGTGCCACCAGCGCTCGGTCTGGAGGGGAGCAGTACTTC.